The following is a TCR beta chain sequence with its context. Antigen: not known. V was trimmed by 5 bases and J by 5 bases, leaving 19 bases between them. Germline V gives CDR1 MNHEY, CDR2 SVGAGI. The CDR3 runs 15 residues. Libraries were prepared by immunoSEQ multiplex PCR; TCRdb keeps only in-frame clonotypes and omits some of them. The top ten clones hold approximately 1.8% of a sample with roughly 640,000 clones, 74% of them seen once. This sample stems from a study of shared clonotypes between healthy human individuals. Study findings and constraints: Represented diversity (both genetic and exposure-history) was limited by the small number of donors. Naive CD4 clonotypes overlapped across a few donors at roughly 5%.

This TCR derives from a woman in her thirties in good health. Sequenced material: memory CD4+ T cells sorted from blood. The subset here: CD45RA-negative fraction. The rearrangement uses TRBV6-5 and TRBJ2-7; perhaps TRBD2 as D (7 bases). The CDR3, as DNA: TGTGCCAGCAGTATCAGACAGGCTGGGGGGGACGAGCAGTACTTC. It codes for CASSIRQAGGDEQYF.